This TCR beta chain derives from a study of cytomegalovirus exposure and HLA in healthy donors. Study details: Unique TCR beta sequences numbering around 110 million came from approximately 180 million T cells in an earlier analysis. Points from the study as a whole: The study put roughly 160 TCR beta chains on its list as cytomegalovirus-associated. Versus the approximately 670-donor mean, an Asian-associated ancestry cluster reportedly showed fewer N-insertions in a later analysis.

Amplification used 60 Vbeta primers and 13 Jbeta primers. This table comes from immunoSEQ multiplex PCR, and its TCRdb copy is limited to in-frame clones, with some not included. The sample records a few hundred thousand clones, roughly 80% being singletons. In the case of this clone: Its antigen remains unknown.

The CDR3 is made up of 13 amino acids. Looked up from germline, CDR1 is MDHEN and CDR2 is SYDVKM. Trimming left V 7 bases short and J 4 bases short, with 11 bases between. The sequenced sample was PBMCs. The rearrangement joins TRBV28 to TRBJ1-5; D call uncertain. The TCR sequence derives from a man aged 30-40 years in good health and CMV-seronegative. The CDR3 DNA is TGTGCCAGCATGGTCCAGAAGAATCAGCCCCAGCATTTT. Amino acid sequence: CASMVQKNQPQHF.